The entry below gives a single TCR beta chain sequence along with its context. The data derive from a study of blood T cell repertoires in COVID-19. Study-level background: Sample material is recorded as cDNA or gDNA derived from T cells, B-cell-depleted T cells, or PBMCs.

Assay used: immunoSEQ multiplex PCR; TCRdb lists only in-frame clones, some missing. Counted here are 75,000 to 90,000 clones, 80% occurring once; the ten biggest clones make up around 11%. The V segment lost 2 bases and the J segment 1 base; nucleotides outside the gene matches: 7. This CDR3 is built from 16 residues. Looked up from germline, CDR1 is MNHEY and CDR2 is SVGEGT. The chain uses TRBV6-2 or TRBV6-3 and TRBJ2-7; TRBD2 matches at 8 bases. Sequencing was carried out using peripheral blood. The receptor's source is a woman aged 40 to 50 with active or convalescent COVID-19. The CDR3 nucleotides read TGTGCCAGCAGTTACGAGAGCGGGGGTGTATCCTACGAGCAGTACTTC. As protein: CASSYESGGVSYEQYF.